A selection of T cell receptor beta chains follows, all from one sample in a study of CD8 T cells in Susac syndrome. Each CDR3 protein is one row after TCRdb ran MiXCR on the immunoSEQ multiplex PCR reads. The data show under 200,000 distinct CDR3 sequences, with around 95% seen just once and about 0.13% held by the top ten. Sequencing input: CD4+ T cells from PBMCs. Receptors originate from a human donor with Susac syndrome. Each CDR3 is given with its conserved first and last residue. Each record gives: clone size, J gene, V gene, D gene, CDR3 DNA, CDR3 protein. D genes are given only for firm matches. Size values are once, few and many counts, or a class for expanded clones, and some rows have none.

>few|TRBJ2-7|TRBV12-3/TRBV12-4|TRBD2
TGTGCCAGCAGTTTAGGGACTAGCGGCTACGAGCAGTACTTC
CASSLGTSGYEQYF
>-|TRBJ1-2|TRBV30|TRBD1
TGTGCCTGGAGTGCAGGACAGGGCTATGGCTACACCTTC
CAWSAGQGYGYTF
>-|TRBJ1-1|TRBV20-1|-
TGCAGTGCTAGAGATATAAACACTGAAGCTTTCTTT
CSARDINTEAFF
>-|TRBJ2-3|TRBV29-1|TRBD1
TGCAGCGTCGGACAGGGGAGCACAGATACGCAGTATTTT
CSVGQGSTDTQYF
>-|TRBJ2-3|TRBV29-1|TRBD2
TGCAGCGCTCTCCTAGCGGGCCGCACAGATACGCAGTATTTT
CSALLAGRTDTQYF
>-|TRBJ1-2|TRBV28|-
TGTGCCAGCAGTTTACCCAGGGTACACGGCTACACCTTC
CASSLPRVHGYTF
>once|TRBJ2-6|TRBV29-1|-
TGCAGCGTTGCTTCAGATATTAACTCTGGGGCCAACGTCCTGACTTTC
CSVASDINSGANVLTF
>-|TRBJ2-1|TRBV7-2|-
TGTGCCAGCAGCTTTGTTACGCGGGCTGAGCAGTTCTTC
CASSFVTRAEQFF
>-|TRBJ1-2|TRBV7-9|-
TGTGCCAGCAGCATAGGACAGCTACGAGGCTACACCTTC
CASSIGQLRGYTF
>-|TRBJ2-3|TRBV5-1|-
TGCGCCAGCAGCATCATAGCGGGCACAGATACGCAGTATTTT
CASSIIAGTDTQYF
>-|TRBJ2-1|TRBV3-1|-
TGTGCCAGCAGCCAACTCCTGGATAGCCATGAGCAGTTCTTC
CASSQLLDSHEQFF
>-|TRBJ1-5|TRBV27|-
TGTGCCAGCAGTTTAGTCTCTGGCTCGGGGATAAATCAGCCCCAGCATTTT
CASSLVSGSGINQPQHF
>few|TRBJ2-7|TRBV6-5|-
TGTGCCAGCAGGACCCAAAGCCTAGGCGAGCAGTACTTC
CASRTQSLGEQYF
>-|TRBJ2-1|TRBV29-1|-
TGCAGCGTCGGAGGGTTCAATGAGCAGTTCTTC
CSVGGFNEQFF
>-|TRBJ2-5|TRBV18|-
TGTGCCAGCTCACCGGCGATTGGGTACCAAGAGACCCAGTACTTC
CASSPAIGYQETQYF
>-|TRBJ2-3|TRBV19|-
TGTGCCAGTAGGCCGGTGGCAGGGACCTTCACAGATACGCAGTATTTT
CASRPVAGTFTDTQYF
>once|TRBJ1-2|TRBV28|-
TGTGCCAGCACCCTTCCCGGATCACAGCAAACTTATGGCTACACCTTC
CASTLPGSQQTYGYTF
>-|TRBJ2-5|TRBV7-8|TRBD1
TGTGCCAGCCGGACGGGCTTAGACAGGGGAGGACGAGAGACCCAGTACTTC
CASRTGLDRGGRETQYF
>-|TRBJ2-5|TRBV18|-
TGTGCCAGCTCATCGTACCAAGAGACCCAGTACTTC
CASSSYQETQYF
>once|TRBJ2-5|TRBV20-1|-
TGCAGTGGGGGCCCCGCGGTGGAGACCCAGTACTTC
CSGGPAVETQYF
>-|TRBJ1-2|TRBV9|TRBD1
TGTGCCAGCAGCGTCAGGGACAGGGCATTGGGCTACACCTTC
CASSVRDRALGYTF
>-|TRBJ2-2|TRBV4-3|-
TGCGCCAGCAGCCTGCAGGTGTCGAACACCGGGGAGCTGTTTTTT
CASSLQVSNTGELFF
>-|TRBJ1-6|TRBV7-8|TRBD1
TGTGCCAGCAGCCCGTGGACAGGGGACAATTCACCCCTCCACTTT
CASSPWTGDNSPLHF
>-|TRBJ1-3|TRBV15|-
TGTGCCACCTCGGTTAGGTCCGGAAACTCTGGAAACACCATATATTTT
CATSVRSGNSGNTIYF
>-|TRBJ2-1|TRBV6-4|TRBD1
TGTGCCAGCAGTTTGTCCCGAACAGGGGACGACAATGAGCAGTTCTTC
CASSLSRTGDDNEQFF
>-|TRBJ1-1|TRBV20-1|-
TGCAGTGCTACCAGGTCCGACAGGCGAACTGAAGCTTTCTTT
CSATRSDRRTEAFF
>-|TRBJ1-2|TRBV12-5|-
TGTGCTAGTGGTTCTCCAGGACGTGCGGTAGCGATCTATGGCTACACCTTC
CASGSPGRAVAIYGYTF
>-|TRBJ1-5|TRBV27|-
TGTGCCAGCAGTCCCTACGGGGGCTCAAATCAGCCCCAGCATTTT
CASSPYGGSNQPQHF
>-|TRBJ2-3|TRBV29-1|-
TGCAGCTCTGGCGGGGATACCGGGACAACCACAGATACGCAGTATTTT
CSSGGDTGTTTDTQYF
>once|TRBJ1-4|TRBV7-9|-
TGTGCCAGCAGCTTAGGTGGACCTCTGGCACATGAAAAACTGTTTTTT
CASSLGGPLAHEKLFF
>-|TRBJ2-2|TRBV30|-
TGTGCCTGGTCGGCTAGCGACACCGGGGAGCTGTTTTTT
CAWSASDTGELFF
>few|TRBJ2-1|TRBV30|-
TGTGCCTGGAGTGTACGTTCGGGATACAATGAGCAGTTCTTC
CAWSVRSGYNEQFF
>-|TRBJ2-5|TRBV7-6|-
TGTGCCAGCAGCTTAGGTCCGACACAAGAGACCCAGTACTTC
CASSLGPTQETQYF
>-|TRBJ2-3|TRBV25-1|-
TGTGCCAGCAGTGAAATCGATCCCTGGGACCCGGCGGATACGCAGTATTTT
CASSEIDPWDPADTQYF
>-|TRBJ1-6|TRBV6-2/TRBV6-3|TRBD1
TGTGCCAGCAGACGACAGGGCTGGAATTCACCCCTCCACTTT
CASRRQGWNSPLHF
>-|TRBJ2-3|TRBV29-1|-
TGCAGCGTAGACAGGACTAGCACAGATACGCAGTATTTT
CSVDRTSTDTQYF
>few|TRBJ1-2|TRBV6-5|-
TGTGCCAGCAGTTACGGGTGGAACTATGGCTACACCTTC
CASSYGWNYGYTF
>-|TRBJ1-4|TRBV28|-
TGTGCCAGCAGTGGGGGGGTGCCTGATGAAAAACTGTTTTTT
CASSGGVPDEKLFF
>-|TRBJ2-5|TRBV3-1|-
TGTGCCAGCAGCCAAGGGTCTATGGGGGGCGAGCGAAAGACCCAGTACTTC
CASSQGSMGGERKTQYF
>-|TRBJ1-6|TRBV15|-
TGTGCCACCAGCGGCCGGGATCCAGGAAGGTATTCACCCCTCCACTTT
CATSGRDPGRYSPLHF
>-|TRBJ1-5|TRBV20-1|-
TGCAGTGCTACGAAACGGACAGTTACTAGGGCCCAGCATTTT
CSATKRTVTRAQHF
>-|TRBJ2-7|TRBV29-1|-
TGCAGTTGGTTGCGCCGCATTGTAGAGCAGTACTTC
CSWLRRIVEQYF